This TCR beta chain was captured by sequencing in a study of blood T cell repertoires in COVID-19. At the level of the study: PBMCs, B-cell-depleted T cells, or T cells provided the cDNA or gDNA that made up the material.

Germline V gene sequence: CDR1 LGHNA, CDR2 YNFKEQ. The CDR3 runs 13 residues. The junction had 2 bases not matched to a gene; V was cut back by 5 bases and J by 2 bases. Measured with immunoSEQ multiplex PCR; TCRdb has only the in-frame clones, and not every one. Among under 300,000 clones listed, about nine tenths were seen once. This clone appeared once. The clonotype comes from a man aged 55 to 69 who had recovered from COVID-19. Material for sequencing was peripheral blood. V and J are TRBV4-2 and TRBJ2-7, with TRBD2 matching over 8 bases. Written as DNA, the CDR3 is TGTGCCAGCAGCGCGGGACTAGCCTACGAGCAGTACTTC. Protein sequence: CASSAGLAYEQYF.